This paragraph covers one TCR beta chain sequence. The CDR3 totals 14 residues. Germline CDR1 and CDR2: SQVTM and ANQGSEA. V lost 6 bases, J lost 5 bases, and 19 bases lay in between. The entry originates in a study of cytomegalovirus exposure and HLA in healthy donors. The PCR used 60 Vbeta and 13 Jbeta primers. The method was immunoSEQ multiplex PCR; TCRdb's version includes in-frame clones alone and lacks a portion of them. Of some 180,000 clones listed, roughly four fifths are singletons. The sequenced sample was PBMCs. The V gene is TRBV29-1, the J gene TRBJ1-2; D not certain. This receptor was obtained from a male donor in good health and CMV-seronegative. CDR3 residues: CSVNPGKTVYGYTF. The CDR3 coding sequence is TGCAGCGTGAATCCGGGTAAGACCGTATATGGCTACACCTTC.